The sample holds a few counts of the clone carrying this T cell receptor (beta chain). Its antigen is as yet unknown. There are 11 residues in the CDR3. V was pared by 6 bases and J by 6 bases, with 10 bases between. In germline, CDR1 is SQVTM, CDR2 ANQGSEA. The data originate from a study of CD8+ T cells in alopecia areata. Study-level points and caveats: An increase in clonality over normal scalp was evident in lesional scalp, especially alopecia totalis/universalis.

RNA, once extracted, was reverse transcribed into cDNA for use as the sequencing template. Only in-frame clones appear in the TCRdb table, and some are missing; sequencing was by immunoSEQ multiplex PCR. The sample lists approximately 150,000 clones; approximately 50% were seen once. Sampling of alopecia areata patients yielded lesional scalp punch biopsies as well as peripheral blood. Cell sorting was applied to PBMCs, and CD4+ and CD8+ T cells were collected. The rearrangement links TRBV29-1 to TRBJ2-3, with D possibly being TRBD1 or TRBD2 (5 bases each). The sample here was CD4+ T cells sorted from blood, taken at week 0. The TCR originated in a human donor with alopecia areata. The CDR3 sequence: CSVERDDTQYF. In DNA, the CDR3 is TGCAGCGTCGAGAGGGACGATACGCAGTATTTT.